The T cell receptor (beta chain) described here comes from a study of T-cell memory formation after mild COVID-19. Whole-study findings and limits: Mainly in CM and EM were contracting CD4+ clones; CD8+ were in EMRA.

This clonotype was seen a handful of times. Its antigen remains unknown. Employing constant-segment primers, 5'RACE generated TCR alpha and TCR beta cDNA libraries bearing sample barcodes and UMIs. One entry per CDR3 protein results from TCRdb running MiXCR on the 5' RACE reads. The repertoire consists of 140,000 or so distinct CDR3 sequences, with under 25% occurring once and the leading ten covering approximately 2%. The V gene's germline CDR1 is MNHEY and CDR2 SVGAGI. V lost 0 bases to trimming and J lost 4 bases, with 9 bases between them. The CDR3 contains 14 residues. The TCR comes from an adult woman who had mild COVID-19 (a few samples of this study predate the infection). Cell type and time point are not known. This rearrangement joins TRBV6-5 to TRBJ1-2, with D unclear. The sequenced sample was PBMCs or a T cell subset sorted from them (not recorded which). The DNA of the CDR3 is TGTGCCAGCAGTTACTCTTGGAGGTTCTATGGCTACACCTTC. Protein product: CASSYSWRFYGYTF.